These 8 T cell receptor beta chains were all obtained from the same sample, sequenced in a study of blood T cell repertoires in COVID-19. Data came from immunoSEQ multiplex PCR; TCRdb stores just in-frame clones and leaves some out. Of 150,000 to 200,000 clones detected, about 90% appear once; the ten largest clones hold about 2.6%. Sequenced input: peripheral blood. These receptors were taken from a man aged 55-75 years with acute or convalescent COVID-19.

This sequence joins TRBV7-9 and TRBJ1-2; TRBD1 matches 10 bases. Germline trimming cut 6 bases from V and 8 bases from J; bases unmatched to any gene: 9. Per the germline V gene, CDR1 is SEHNR and CDR2 is FQNEAQ (reference sequence). The CDR3 consists of 14 residues. CDR3 sequence reads: CASRQTGGDGGYTF. The CDR3 nucleotides read TGTGCCAGCAGACAGACAGGGGGCGACGGAGGCTACACCTTC.

The chain combines TRBV6-5 with TRBJ2-7; no firm D call. Trimming pared 0 bases from V and 6 bases from J, leaving 9 bases between. Germline lookup yields CDR1 MNHEY and CDR2 SVGAGI. The CDR3 sequence is 13 residues long. CDR3 region: CASSYSLGVEQYF. For the CDR3, the DNA is TGTGCCAGCAGTTACTCGCTCGGAGTCGAGCAGTACTTC.

The chain links TRBV6-5 to TRBJ2-7, with TRBD1 as a possible D gene (5 bases). The CDR3 is 14 residues long. Germline lookup yields CDR1 MNHEY and CDR2 SVGAGI. V was cut by 2 bases and J by 4 bases, with 12 bases left in between. DNA for the CDR3: TGTGCCAGCAGTTACAAGGCAGGGATGTACGAGCAGTACTTC. This sequence encodes CASSYKAGMYEQYF.

This clone was seen only once. The rearrangement joins TRBV4-3 to TRBJ2-1; 11 bases are shared with TRBD2. This CDR3 comprises 15 residues. Looked up from germline, CDR1 is LGHNA and CDR2 is YSLEER. The junction had 5 bases not matched to a gene; V was cut back by 3 bases and J by 7 bases. DNA of the CDR3: TGCGCCAGCAGCCAGATAGCGGGGGGGCCAAATGAGCAGTTCTTC. It is translated as CASSQIAGGPNEQFF.

This sequence joins TRBV19 and TRBJ2-7, with 7 bases that match TRBD1. CDR1 and CDR2 (germline): LNHDA, SQIVND (reference sequence). CDR3 size: 14 residues. V gave up 6 bases and J gave up 2 bases; unmatched junction bases: 7. The CDR3 loop reads CASRRRDSPYEQYF. CDR3 DNA sequence: TGTGCCAGTAGGCGCCGGGACAGCCCCTACGAGCAGTACTTC.

This clone was observed a handful of times. The chain links TRBV5-1 to TRBJ2-7; no reliable D call. Germline-derived CDR1 and CDR2 are SGHRS and YFSETQ. V lost 2 bases and J lost 1, with 10 bases in between. There are 14 residues in the CDR3. In DNA, the CDR3 is TGCGCCAGCAGCTTATCCGGAGTTTCCTACGAGCAGTACTTC. This gives the protein CASSLSGVSYEQYF.

The chain carries TRBV19 and TRBJ2-7; TRBD2 might be the D (6 bases). V was cut by 6 bases and J by 6 bases, with 18 bases left in between. This CDR3 has 14 residues. The V gene's germline CDR1 is LNHDA and CDR2 SQIVND (reference sequence). The CDR3 coding sequence is TGTGCCAGTAGCCCCAGCGGGCGGGGTGGCGAGCAGTACTTC. Its translation is CASSPSGRGGEQYF.

CDR3 in amino acids: CASHPSRNTGELFF. CDR3 in DNA: TGTGCCAGCCACCCCTCCAGGAACACCGGGGAGCTGTTTTTT. The V call is TRBV6-5, the J call TRBJ2-2, with unresolved D. Germline loops: CDR1 MNHEY, CDR2 SVGAGI. The CDR3 has 14 amino acids. V was pared by 8 bases and J by 1 base, with 11 bases between.